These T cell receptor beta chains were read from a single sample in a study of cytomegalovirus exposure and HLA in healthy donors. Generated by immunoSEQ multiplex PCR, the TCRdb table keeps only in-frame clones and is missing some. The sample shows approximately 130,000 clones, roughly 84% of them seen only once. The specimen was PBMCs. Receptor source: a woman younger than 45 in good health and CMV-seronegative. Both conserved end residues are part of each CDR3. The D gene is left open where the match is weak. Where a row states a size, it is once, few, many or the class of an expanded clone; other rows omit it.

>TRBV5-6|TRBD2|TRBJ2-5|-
TGTGCCAGCAGCTTGGGACTAGCGGGGGCGCAAGAGACCCAGTACTTC
CASSLGLAGAQETQYF
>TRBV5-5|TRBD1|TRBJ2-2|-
TGTGCCAGCAGCTTAAGGGCAGGGGGCTATGGGGAGCTGTTTTTT
CASSLRAGGYGELFF
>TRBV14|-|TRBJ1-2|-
TGTGCCAGCAGCCAAGACGCAGGGGACTATGGCTACACCTTC
CASSQDAGDYGYTF
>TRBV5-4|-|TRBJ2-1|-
TGTGCCAGCAGTTTGACTAGCTACAATGAGCAGTTCTTC
CASSLTSYNEQFF
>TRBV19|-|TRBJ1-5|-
TGTGCCAGTAGTATTGGCATCAATCAGCCCCAGCATTTT
CASSIGINQPQHF
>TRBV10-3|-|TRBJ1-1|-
TGTGCCATCAGGGCAGGGTGGAGCGAGAACACTGAAGCTTTCTTT
CAIRAGWSENTEAFF
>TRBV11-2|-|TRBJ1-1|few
TGTGCCAGCAGCTTAACGGGGGGACACACTGAAGCTTTCTTT
CASSLTGGHTEAFF
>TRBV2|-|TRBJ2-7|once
TGTGCCAGCAGCCGGGACACAACCTACGAGCAGTACTTC
CASSRDTTYEQYF
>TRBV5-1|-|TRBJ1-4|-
TGCGCCAGCAGCTTCCGGGGATCATTAAATGAAAAACTGTTTTTT
CASSFRGSLNEKLFF
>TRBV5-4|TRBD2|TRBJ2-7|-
TGTGCCAGCAGCGCGGGGGTTAGAACGAGCGAGCAGTACTTC
CASSAGVRTSEQYF
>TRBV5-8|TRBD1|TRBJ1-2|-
TGTGCCAGCAGCTTGGAAAGCAGGGGGGATGGCTACACCTTC
CASSLESRGDGYTF
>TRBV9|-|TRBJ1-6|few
TGTGCCAGCAGCGTAGGGGGAGGATTAGATTCACCCCTCCACTTT
CASSVGGGLDSPLHF
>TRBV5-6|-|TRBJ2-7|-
TGTGCCAGCAGCTTGTGGGGGCGAGGGTACGAGCAGTACTTC
CASSLWGRGYEQYF
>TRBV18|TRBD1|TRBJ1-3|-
TGTGCCAACCGACAGGGCCCTGGAAACACCATATATTTT
CANRQGPGNTIYF
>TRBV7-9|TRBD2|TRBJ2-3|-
TGTGCCAGCAGCCCCCAGACTAGCGGGGGGCCGCAGTATTTT
CASSPQTSGGPQYF
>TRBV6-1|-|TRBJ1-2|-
TGTGCCAGCAGTGACTGGGGGGGAAACTATGGCTACACCTTC
CASSDWGGNYGYTF
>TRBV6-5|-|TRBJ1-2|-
TGTGCCAGCAGACGAGGATCAGGGTCTAACTATGGCTACACCTTC
CASRRGSGSNYGYTF
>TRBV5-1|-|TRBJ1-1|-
TGCGCCAGCAGCTTGGTGGGCCTTAGGGGTACTGAAGCTTTCTTT
CASSLVGLRGTEAFF
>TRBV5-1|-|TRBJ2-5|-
TGCGCCAGCAGTAACACAGGGCAAGAGACCCAGTACTTC
CASSNTGQETQYF
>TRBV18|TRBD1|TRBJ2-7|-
TGTGCCAGCTCCCCCGGGACAGGGGCGTACGAGCAGTACTTC
CASSPGTGAYEQYF
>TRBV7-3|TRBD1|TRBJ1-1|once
TGTGCCAGCAGCCGGGGACAGGGTACCCTAATGAACACTGAAGCTTTCTTT
CASSRGQGTLMNTEAFF
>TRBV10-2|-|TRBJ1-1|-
TGCGCCAGCAGTGAGCAGGGTAGTAGTGAAGCTTTCTTT
CASSEQGSSEAFF
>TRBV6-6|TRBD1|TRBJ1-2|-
TGTGCCAGCAGTAAACTAACAGGGGAACGGGGCTACACCTTC
CASSKLTGERGYTF
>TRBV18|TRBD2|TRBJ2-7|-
TGTGCCAGCTCAGTTGCTAGCGGGGACACAGAGCAGTACTTC
CASSVASGDTEQYF
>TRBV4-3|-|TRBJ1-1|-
TGCGCCAGCAGCCAAGATCGGGTCACCTTGAACACTGAAGCTTTCTTT
CASSQDRVTLNTEAFF
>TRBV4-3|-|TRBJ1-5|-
TGCGCCAGCAGCCAAGATTACAGACCCAATCAGCCCCAGCATTTT
CASSQDYRPNQPQHF
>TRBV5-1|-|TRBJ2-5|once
TGCGCCAGCAGCTCCGGAGGGATTGCAGCGGAGACCCAGTACTTC
CASSSGGIAAETQYF
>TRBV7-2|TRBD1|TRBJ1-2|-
TGTGCCAGCAGCTTAGGGACAGGGGGTCCCTCCAACTATGGCTACACCTTC
CASSLGTGGPSNYGYTF
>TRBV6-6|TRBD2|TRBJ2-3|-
TGTGCCAGCTGTCCCAGCGGGAGCTACACAGATACGCAGTATTTT
CASCPSGSYTDTQYF
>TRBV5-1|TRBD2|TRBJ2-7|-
TGCGCCAGCAGCCTCCTGACTAGCGGGGGGCCTACTCGCGTTAACGAGCAGTACTTC
CASSLLTSGGPTRVNEQYF
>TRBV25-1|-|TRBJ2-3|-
TGTGCCAGCAGTAGACTAGGCGGCGATACGCAGTATTTT
CASSRLGGDTQYF
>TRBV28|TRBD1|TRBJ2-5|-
TGTGCCAGCAGTGGGGACAGGGGCCAAGAGACCCAGTACTTC
CASSGDRGQETQYF
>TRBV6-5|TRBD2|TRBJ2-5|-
TGTGCCAGCAGTTACTCTTTGCTAGCGGAAGAGACCCAGTACTTC
CASSYSLLAEETQYF
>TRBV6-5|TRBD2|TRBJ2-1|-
TGTGCCAGGAGGACTAGTCTCAATGAGCAGTTCTTC
CARRTSLNEQFF
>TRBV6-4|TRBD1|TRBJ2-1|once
TGTGCCAGCAGCCAGGGGGAGACCAATGAGCAGTTCTTC
CASSQGETNEQFF
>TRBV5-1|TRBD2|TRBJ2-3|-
TGCGCCAGCAGCCCCGGACTAGCACTTAGCACAGATACGCAGTATTTT
CASSPGLALSTDTQYF
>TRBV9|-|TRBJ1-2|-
TGTGCCAGCAGCGTCCGCGAGTCAGGGAAATATGGCTACACCTTC
CASSVRESGKYGYTF
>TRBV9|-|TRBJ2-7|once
TGTGCCAGCAGCCCGGGAGCCTACGAGCAGTACTTC
CASSPGAYEQYF
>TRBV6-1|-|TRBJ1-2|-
TGTGCCAGCAGTCAAACACAGGGTTATGGCTACACCTTC
CASSQTQGYGYTF
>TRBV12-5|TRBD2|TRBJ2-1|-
TGTGCTAGTGGTTCGACTAGCGGGGACTACAATGAGCAGTTCTTC
CASGSTSGDYNEQFF
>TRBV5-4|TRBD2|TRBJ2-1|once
TGTGCCAGCAGCTCCCCGGGACTAGCGAATGAGCAGTTCTTC
CASSSPGLANEQFF
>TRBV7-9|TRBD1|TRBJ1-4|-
TGTGCCAGCAGCTTGGCAGGGGGCTCTAATGAAAAACTGTTTTTT
CASSLAGGSNEKLFF
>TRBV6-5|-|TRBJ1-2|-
TGTGCCAGCACCGAGGAGGGGCATGGCTACACCTTC
CASTEEGHGYTF
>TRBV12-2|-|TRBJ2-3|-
TGTGCAAGTCCATCCCGGCGGAGCACAGATACGCAGTATTTT
CASPSRRSTDTQYF
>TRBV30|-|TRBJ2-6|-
TGTGCCTGGAGTGTCCGGAGGTCTGGGGCCAACGTCCTGACTTTC
CAWSVRRSGANVLTF